The TCR beta chain under discussion was sequenced for a study of a mutant IDH1 vaccine in newly diagnosed glioma. The wider study: Vaccines were begun 4-6 weeks after radiotherapy alone, or with temozolomide cycles. Treated patients, roughly 60% male and around 40% female, averaged around 40 years of age. Broader study findings: No link was apparently found between pseudoprogression and changes in top peripheral T cell clonotypes.

Trimming removed 3 bases from V and 7 bases from J, with 12 bases in between. The germline gives CDR1 MDHEN, CDR2 SYDVKM. CDR3 length: 13 residues. About this clone: The antigen is not known.

Some clones are missing from TCRdb's copy, which holds only in-frame ones; the method was immunoSEQ multiplex PCR. The sample carries more than 45,000 clones, around 90% recorded once. Time point here: week 35, safety follow-up. Topical imiquimod was applied with each vaccine dose, which held 300 ug of mutant IDH1 20-mer peptide. Patients in the study were vaccinated eight times, receiving shots in weeks 1, 3, 5, 7, 11, 15, 19 and 23. The TCR was taken from a woman in her forties with glioma. This material consisted of PBMCs, taken from a glioma patient whose treatment included an IDH1 peptide vaccine. The chain is built from TRBV28 and TRBJ1-2; D ambiguous. The CDR3 protein is CASSLSGSGGYTF. Written as DNA, the CDR3 is TGTGCCAGCAGTTTGTCGGGTTCGGGTGGCTACACCTTC.